This T cell receptor (beta chain) was profiled in a study of blood T cell repertoires in COVID-19. Assay used: immunoSEQ multiplex PCR; TCRdb lists only in-frame clones, some missing. In the table there are some 100,000 clones, around 90% of which are singletons. After removal of 2 bases from V and 4 bases from J, the junction contained 4 bases not matched to a gene. Germline V gene data show CDR1 as LNHDA and CDR2 as SQIVND (reference sequence). The CDR3 extends over 14 amino acids. The sample comprised peripheral blood. The TCR originated in an older woman with acute or convalescent COVID-19. The chain uses TRBV19 and TRBJ1-1; 7 bases are shared with TRBD1. CDR3 loop: CASSIKPGGTEAFF. The CDR3 DNA is TGTGCCAGTAGTATAAAACCAGGGGGCACTGAAGCTTTCTTT.